This paragraph reports one T cell receptor (beta chain). As yet, its antigen is unknown. These data come from a study of T cells in Graves' hyperthyroidism and ophthalmopathy. Study-level findings and limits: Ophthalmopathy got predicted by the model a median roughly 6.1 months before its onset.

Amplification yielded TCR beta CDR3 regions, with RNA transcripts as the source. The study used the HTBI primer set for a first-round RT-PCR of the TCR CDR3. TCRdb redid the calling of the multiplex PCR reads with MiXCR, one entry per CDR3 protein. The sample records 500,000 to 800,000 distinct CDR3 sequences, less than 45% being singletons. Source material: peripheral blood or thyroid tissue (not recorded which). The TCR originated in an adult man with Graves' disease, either hyperthyroidism or ophthalmopathy (not recorded which).

Here the CDR3 reads CASSYPDRYYEQYF. CDR3 DNA: TGTGCCAGCAGTTACCCGGACAGATACTACGAGCAGTACTTC. The genes are TRBV6-6 and TRBJ2-7; TRBD1 might be the D (6 bases). The germline CDR1 and CDR2 sequences are MNHNY and SVGAGI (reference sequence). V was clipped by 2 bases and J by 3 bases, with 11 bases between them. The CDR3 is 14 residues long.